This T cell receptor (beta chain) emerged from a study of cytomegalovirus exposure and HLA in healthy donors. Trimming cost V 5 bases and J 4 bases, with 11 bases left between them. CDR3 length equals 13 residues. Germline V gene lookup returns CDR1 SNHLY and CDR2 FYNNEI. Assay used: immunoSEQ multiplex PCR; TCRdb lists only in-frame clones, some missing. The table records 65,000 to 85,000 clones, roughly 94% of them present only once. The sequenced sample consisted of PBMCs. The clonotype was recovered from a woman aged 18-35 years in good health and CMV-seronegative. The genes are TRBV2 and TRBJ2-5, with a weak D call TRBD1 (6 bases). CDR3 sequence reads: CASSQGWGETQYF. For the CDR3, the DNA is TGTGCCAGCAGTCAGGGGTGGGGAGAGACCCAGTACTTC.